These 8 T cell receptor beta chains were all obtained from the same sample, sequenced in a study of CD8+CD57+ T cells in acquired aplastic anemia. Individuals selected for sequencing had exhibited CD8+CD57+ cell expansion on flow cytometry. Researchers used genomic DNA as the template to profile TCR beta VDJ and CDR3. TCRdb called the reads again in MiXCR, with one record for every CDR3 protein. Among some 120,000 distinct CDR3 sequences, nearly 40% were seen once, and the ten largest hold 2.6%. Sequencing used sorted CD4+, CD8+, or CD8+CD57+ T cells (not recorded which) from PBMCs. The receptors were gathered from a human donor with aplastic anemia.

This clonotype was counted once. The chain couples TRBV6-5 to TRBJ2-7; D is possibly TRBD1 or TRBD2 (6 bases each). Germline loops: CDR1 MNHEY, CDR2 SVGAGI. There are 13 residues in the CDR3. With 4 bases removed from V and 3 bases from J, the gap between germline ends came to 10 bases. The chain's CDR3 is CASSWGALYEQYF. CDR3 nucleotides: TGTGCCAGCAGTTGGGGGGCCCTCTACGAGCAGTACTTC.

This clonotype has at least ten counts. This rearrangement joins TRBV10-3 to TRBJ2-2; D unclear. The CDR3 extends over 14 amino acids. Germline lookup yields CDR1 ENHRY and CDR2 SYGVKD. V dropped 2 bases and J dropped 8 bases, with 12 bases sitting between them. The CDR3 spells CAISESAPPGELFF. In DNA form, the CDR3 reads TGTGCCATCAGTGAGAGCGCGCCACCGGGGGAGCTGTTTTTT.

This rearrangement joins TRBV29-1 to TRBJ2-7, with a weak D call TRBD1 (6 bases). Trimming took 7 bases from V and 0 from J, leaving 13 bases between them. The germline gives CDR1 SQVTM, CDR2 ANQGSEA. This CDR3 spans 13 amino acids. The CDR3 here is CSALPDSSYEQYF. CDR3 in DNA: TGCAGCGCGCTCCCGGACAGCTCCTACGAGCAGTACTTC.

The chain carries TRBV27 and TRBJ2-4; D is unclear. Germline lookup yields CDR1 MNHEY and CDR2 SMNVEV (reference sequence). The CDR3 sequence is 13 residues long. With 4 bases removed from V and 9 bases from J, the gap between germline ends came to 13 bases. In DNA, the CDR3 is TGTGCCAGCAGTTCTACAGTATGGGGCATTCAGTACTTC. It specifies CASSSTVWGIQYF.

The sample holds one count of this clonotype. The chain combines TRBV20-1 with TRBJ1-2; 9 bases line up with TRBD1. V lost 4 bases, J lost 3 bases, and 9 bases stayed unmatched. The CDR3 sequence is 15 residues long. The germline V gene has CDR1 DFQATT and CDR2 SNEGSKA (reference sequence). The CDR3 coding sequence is TGCAGTGCTACCGGACAGGGGTATGGGGACTATGGCTACACCTTC. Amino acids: CSATGQGYGDYGYTF.

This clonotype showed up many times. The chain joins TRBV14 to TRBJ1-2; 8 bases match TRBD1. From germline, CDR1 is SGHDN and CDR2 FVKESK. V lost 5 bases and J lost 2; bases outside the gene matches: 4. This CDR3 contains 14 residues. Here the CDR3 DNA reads TGTGCCAGCAGCTCCAGGGGGCGGAACTATGGCTACACCTTC. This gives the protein CASSSRGRNYGYTF.

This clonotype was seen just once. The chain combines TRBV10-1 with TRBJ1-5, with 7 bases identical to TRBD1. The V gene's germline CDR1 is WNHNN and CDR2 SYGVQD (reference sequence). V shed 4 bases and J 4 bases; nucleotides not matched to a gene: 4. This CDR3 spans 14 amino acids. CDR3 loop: CASSGGRGNQPQHF. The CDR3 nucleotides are TGCGCCAGCAGTGGCGGCAGGGGGAATCAGCCCCAGCATTTT.

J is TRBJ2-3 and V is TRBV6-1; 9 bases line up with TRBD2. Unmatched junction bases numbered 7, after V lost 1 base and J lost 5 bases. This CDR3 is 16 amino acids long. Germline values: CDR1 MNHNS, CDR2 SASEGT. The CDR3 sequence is CASSEVGGGAVDTQYF. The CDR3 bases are TGTGCCAGCAGTGAAGTAGGCGGGGGGGCCGTAGATACGCAGTATTTT.